These 25 T cell receptor beta chains originate from one sample sequenced in a study of molecular identifiers for immune sequencing clone quantification. TCRdb analysed the PCR reads with MiXCR anew, one entry per CDR3 protein. The sample has 250,000 to 400,000 distinct CDR3 sequences; about a fifth are singletons. The sequenced sample was naive CD8+ T cells from blood, with Jurkat cell RNA spiked in. The subset: FACS-sorted CD8+CD4-CCR7+CD45RA+ naive T cells. The receptors stem from a human donor in good health. Some libraries in this study had Jurkat cell RNA spiked in.

Concerning this clonotype: One base away lies a much larger clone, so this may be a sequencing read error. This chain connects TRBV5-3 to TRBJ2-3, with 9 nucleotides matching TRBD2. TRBV5-3 is placed among ORFs of uncertain function. This CDR3 has 14 residues. The DNA for the CDR3 is TGTGTCAGCAGCTATAGCGGGGGTGTCGATACGCAGTATTTT. Protein: CVSSYSGGVDTQYF.

V usage is TRBV7-9 and J usage is TRBJ2-7, with D perhaps TRBD2 (6 bases). Germline values: CDR1 SEHNR, CDR2 FQNEAQ (reference sequence). Trimming left V 1 base short and J 7 bases short, with 14 bases between. This CDR3 comprises 14 residues. This CDR3 is CASSLGGMRMEQYF. The CDR3 nucleotides read TGTGCCAGCAGCTTAGGCGGGATGAGAATGGAGCAGTACTTC. Full variable domain (missing parts from reference TRBV7-9 and TRBJ2-7): DTGVSQNPRHKITKRGQNVTFRCDPISEHNRLYWYRQTLGQGPEFLTYFQNEAQLEKSRLLSDRFSAERPKGSFSTLEIQRTEQGDSAMYLCASSLGGMRMEQYFGPGTRLTVT.

DNA of the CDR3: TGTGCCAGTAGCCCAAGGGGGGGTGAAGCTTTCTTT. It translates to CASSPRGGEAFF. The chain links TRBV9 to TRBJ1-1; tentative D call: TRBD1 (6 bases). From germline, CDR1 is SGDLS and CDR2 YYNGEE. The length of the CDR3 is 12 residues. The V and J ends lost 8 bases and 7 bases respectively, with 15 bases between them.

As to this clonotype: Being one base from a much bigger clone, this may be a read error. V gene TRBV11-2 combines with J gene TRBJ2-1, with D perhaps TRBD1 (5 bases). CDR1 and CDR2 from the germline V gene are SGHAT and FQNNGV. There are 16 residues in the CDR3. CDR3 bases: TGTGCCAGCAGCTTAGTCGGACAAAGCTCCTACAATAAGCAGTTCTTC. Encoded protein: CASSLVGQSSYNKQFF.

A remark on this clonotype: Possible read error: a much larger clone is one base away. The V and J genes are TRBV6-2 or TRBV6-3 and TRBJ1-4; possibly TRBD1 for D (5 bases). Germline V CDR1 and CDR2: MNHEY, SVGEGT. V was shortened by 2 bases and J by 4 bases, with 14 bases between the two germline ends. This CDR3 region has 16 residues. The CDR3 reads CASSYVGAAINEKLFF. CDR3 coding DNA: TGTGCCAGCAGTTACGTCGGGGCAGCGATTAATGAAAAACTGTTTTTT.

There are many counts of this clonotype. This chain uses TRBV30 with TRBJ2-2; no clear D. This CDR3 comprises 12 residues. The germline V and J ends were trimmed by 2 bases and 5 bases, with 6 bases remaining between them. CDR1 and CDR2 from the germline V gene are GTSNPN and SVGIG (reference sequence). The DNA for the CDR3 is TGTGCCTGGAGTACGGATACCGGGGAGCTGTTTTTT. This gives the protein CAWSTDTGELFF.

With regard to this clonotype: It may be a read error: a sequence one base away is much more abundant. The J gene is TRBJ1-1, the V gene TRBV9; no clear D gene. V lost 2 bases to trimming and J lost 3 bases, with 8 bases between them. The CDR3 sequence is 13 residues long. Germline V gene lookup returns CDR1 SGDLS and CDR2 YYNGEE. DNA for the CDR3: TGTGCCAGCAGCGTCGGACGGCACACTGAAGCTTTCTTT. It specifies CASSVGRHTEAFF.

This clonotype was observed at least ten times. The chain is built from TRBV10-3 and TRBJ2-5, with TRBD2 matching over 11 bases. CDR3 length: 14 residues. The V gene's germline CDR1 is ENHRY and CDR2 SYGVKD. J was trimmed by 4 bases and V by 7 bases; bases with no gene match: 5. CDR3 protein: CAITPSGGTETQYF. In nucleotides, the CDR3 is TGTGCCATCACCCCTAGCGGGGGGACAGAGACCCAGTACTTC.

The chain recombines TRBV20-1 with TRBJ2-7, with 7 bases identical to TRBD2. J lost 3 bases, V lost 2 bases, and 10 bases had no gene match. Looked up from germline, CDR1 is DFQATT and CDR2 is SNEGSKA (reference sequence). The CDR3 spans 15 residues. The CDR3 loop reads CSARPSGPGGYEQYF. The CDR3 coding sequence is TGCAGTGCTAGACCCTCCGGCCCGGGGGGCTACGAGCAGTACTTC.

A word on this clonotype: At one of its ends the junction is not consistent with the germline gene, which may arise from a read error. The rearrangement joins TRBV7-9 to TRBJ2-2; a possible D gene is TRBD2 (6 bases). CDR1 is SEHNR, CDR2 FQNEAQ, per germline (reference sequence). This CDR3 is built from 15 residues. The CDR3 loop reads CASSLGGGNTGALFF. In DNA form, the CDR3 reads TGTGCCAGCAGCTTAGGAGGAGGGAACACCGGGGCGCTGTTTTTT.

The sample holds many counts of this clonotype. The chain is built from TRBV4-1 and TRBJ2-7; 7 bases align to TRBD1. Trimming cost V 1 base and J 2 bases; bases outside gene matches: 5. Germline V gene lookup returns CDR1 MGHRA and CDR2 YSYEKL. CDR3 length equals 15 residues. The CDR3 region has the DNA TGCGCCAGCAGCCAAGCCGGGACAGCAGCCTACGAGCAGTACTTC. It yields the protein CASSQAGTAAYEQYF.

This clonotype has ten or more counts. One end of the junction does not line up with germline, which may come from a read error. The V gene is TRBV7-9, the J gene TRBJ2-4, with TRBD1 matching 7 bases. The CDR3 sequence is 12 residues long. CDR1 is SEHNR, CDR2 FQNEAQ, per germline (reference sequence). The CDR3 reads CASSLGDRAGFF. The CDR3 DNA sequence: TGTGCCAGCAGCTTAGGAGACAGGGCCGGATTCTTC.

Notes on this clonotype: One junction end disagrees with the germline gene, perhaps due to a read error. The rearrangement links TRBV2 to TRBJ1-5; D is unresolved. Germline CDR1 and CDR2: SNHLY and FYNNEI. This CDR3 is 14 amino acids long. For the CDR3, the DNA is TGTGCTAGCAGTCCATCGGAAGGCGATCAGCCCCAGCATTTT. Its protein product is CASSPSEGDQPQHF. The variable domain in full, with the rest retrieved from reference TRBV2 and TRBJ1-5, is EPEVTQTPSHQVTQMGQEVILRCVPISNHLYFYWYRQILGQKVEFLVSFYNNEISEKSEIFDDQFSVERPDGSNFTLKIRSTKLEDSAMYFCASSPSEGDQPQHFGDGTRLSIL.

This clonotype was observed at least ten times. This chain uses TRBV5-4 with TRBJ1-5; no firm D call. Germline-derived CDR1 and CDR2 are SGHNT and YYREEE (reference sequence). This CDR3 has 15 residues. V shed 3 bases and J shed 2 bases, with 12 bases lying between them. Here the CDR3 DNA reads TGTGCCAGCAGCTCCGGGCCGACGGGCAATCAGCCCCAGCATTTT. Translation: CASSSGPTGNQPQHF.

This clonotype was detected ten times or more. The V call is TRBV6-2 or TRBV6-3, the J call TRBJ2-1; the D call may be TRBD1 or TRBD2 (5 bases each). V lost 6 bases and J 3 bases, leaving 15 bases between the germline ends. This CDR3 has 15 residues. Germline V gene data show CDR1 as MNHEY and CDR2 as SVGEGT. Here the CDR3 reads CASSTVEGSYNEQFF. The CDR3, as DNA: TGTGCCAGCAGCACGGTTGAGGGGAGCTACAATGAGCAGTTCTTC.

The chain employs TRBV3-1 and TRBJ2-7, with D possibly matching TRBD1 (5 bases). The germline V gene encodes CDR1 LGHDT and CDR2 YNNKEL (reference sequence). Trimming removed 4 bases from V and 2 bases from J, with 12 bases in between. This CDR3 has 14 residues. The CDR3 bases are TGTGCCAGCAGCCCCGGTGGGGCCGCCTACGAGCAGTACTTC. Protein sequence: CASSPGGAAYEQYF.

This clonotype was seen many times. The chain is built from TRBV7-9 and TRBJ2-5; 11 bases line up with TRBD2. The J segment lost 4 bases and the V segment lost 1 base, leaving 5 bases of the junction unmatched. Germline CDR1 SEHNR, CDR2 FQNEAQ (reference sequence). This CDR3 comprises 16 residues. The CDR3 protein is CASSLGGLAAAETQYF. The CDR3 DNA reads TGTGCCAGCAGCTTAGGGGGACTAGCGGCCGCAGAGACCCAGTACTTC.

This clonotype was detected many times. The V call is TRBV24-1, the J call TRBJ2-3; TRBD1 or TRBD2 may be the D gene (5 bases each). The CDR3 is made up of 16 amino acids. Germline V lookup: CDR1 KGHDR, CDR2 SFDVKD. Trimming pared 4 bases from V and 6 bases from J, leaving 19 bases between. The CDR3 nucleotides read TGTGCCACCAGTGACCCCCTGGGGGAGTCGGCGGATACGCAGTATTTT. It encodes CATSDPLGESADTQYF.

V gene TRBV24-1 combines with J gene TRBJ2-2; the D gene is possibly TRBD1 (5 bases). The germline V gene has CDR1 KGHDR and CDR2 SFDVKD. The CDR3 runs to 15 residues. V dropped 3 bases and J dropped 2 bases, with 9 bases sitting between them. The CDR3 sequence: CATSDDRGNTGELFF. In nucleotides, the CDR3 is TGTGCCACCAGTGATGACAGAGGAAACACCGGGGAGCTGTTTTTT.

This clonotype has just a few counts. The V and J genes are TRBV20-1 and TRBJ2-1, with 10 bases fitting TRBD1. This CDR3 has 15 amino acids. Looked up from germline, CDR1 is DFQATT and CDR2 is SNEGSKA (reference sequence). J was trimmed by 1 base and V by 5 bases; bases with no gene match: 5. For the CDR3, the DNA is TGCAGTGCTCCCCCGGGACAGGGGTCCTACAATGAGCAGTTCTTC. Amino acids: CSAPPGQGSYNEQFF.

The sample holds many counts of this clonotype. This chain uses TRBV28 with TRBJ2-3, with 8 bases fitting TRBD2. CDR1 is MDHEN and CDR2 is SYDVKM in the germline V gene. Germline trimming cut 4 bases from V and 5 bases from J; bases unmatched to any gene: 11. This CDR3 spans 16 amino acids. CDR3 bases: TGTGCCAGCAGTTCCTTATCGGGAGGGCTTATAGATACGCAGTATTTT. Translating gives CASSSLSGGLIDTQYF.

This clonotype came up a few times. This chain connects TRBV10-3 to TRBJ2-7; a possible D gene is TRBD2 (6 bases). CDR1 and CDR2 from the germline V gene are ENHRY and SYGVKD. The CDR3 runs to 17 residues. Trimming took 0 bases from V and 0 from J, leaving 15 bases between them. The CDR3 DNA sequence: TGTGCCATCAGTGAGTCGATGAGGGCGGGAAGCTCCTACGAGCAGTACTTC. Protein sequence: CAISESMRAGSSYEQYF.

The gene calls are TRBV4-1 and TRBJ1-5; D is possibly TRBD1 (6 bases). V was pared by 0 bases and J by 2 bases, with 17 bases between. The CDR3 is 18 residues long. Germline V gene lookup returns CDR1 MGHRA and CDR2 YSYEKL. Here the CDR3 DNA reads TGCGCCAGCAGCCAAGATTCCCCCGGGACATTAGGCAATCAGCCCCAGCATTTT. Translated, it gives CASSQDSPGTLGNQPQHF.

This clonotype came up many times. The gene calls are TRBV12-3 or TRBV12-4 and TRBJ1-1; unclear D gene. Trimming took 6 bases from V and 4 from J, leaving 12 bases between them. This CDR3 has 13 amino acids. DNA of the CDR3: TGTGCCAGCAGGGCTCTAGGAGTCACTGAAGCTTTCTTT. It codes for CASRALGVTEAFF.

V usage is TRBV30 and J usage is TRBJ1-6, with unresolved D. V was trimmed by 3 bases and J by 5 bases, leaving 8 bases between them. CDR1 is GTSNPN, CDR2 SVGIG, per germline (reference sequence). The length of the CDR3 is 13 residues. The CDR3 spells CAWSPDHNSPLHF. In nucleotides, the CDR3 is TGTGCCTGGAGCCCGGACCATAATTCACCCCTCCACTTT.